This TCR beta chain comes out of a study of vaccination and CD4 T cells after COVID-19. Germline loops: CDR1 SGHVS, CDR2 FQNEAQ. CDR3 length: 19 amino acids. V was pared by 0 bases and J by 7 bases, with 15 bases of the junction left unmatched. Sequenced with the Oncomine TCR Beta short-read assay was DNA taken from cultured CD4+ T cells. Investigators isolated genomic DNA from cultured CD4+ T cells. TCRdb reprocessed the PCR reads via MiXCR and lists one record per CDR3 protein. The sample carries 9,900 or so distinct CDR3 sequences, around 37% recorded once. This clonotype showed up just a few times. Its antigen remains unidentified. Treatment meaning: approximately 9-day PBMC culture with coronavirus spike peptide pools or control peptides (ViraFEST assay). The unexposed donor provided CD4+ T cells, which were taken before the COVID-19 pandemic (2011-2018). T cells were expanded with peptide pools, and expanded clonotypes were identified by TCR sequencing. Four cold-coronavirus spikes and SARS-CoV-2 S/N served to probe CD4+ T cells taken from unexposed donors, cells permitting.

Material for sequencing was CD4+ T cells from blood, cultured in vitro. The receptor's source is a human donor in good health. The chain recombines TRBV7-8 with TRBJ1-2; 12 bases agree with TRBD1. Written as DNA, the CDR3 is TGTGCCAGCAGCTTAGCGCTTAATTTTGTGGGACAGGGGGCCTCTGGCTACACCTTC. This codes for CASSLALNFVGQGASGYTF. Full variable domain (remainder filled in from reference TRBV7-8 and TRBJ1-2): GAGVSQSPRYKVAKRGQDVALRCDPISGHVSLFWYQQALGQGPEFLTYFQNEAQLDKSGLPSDRFFAERPEGSVSTLKIQRTQQEDSAVYLCASSLALNFVGQGASGYTFGSGTRLTVV.